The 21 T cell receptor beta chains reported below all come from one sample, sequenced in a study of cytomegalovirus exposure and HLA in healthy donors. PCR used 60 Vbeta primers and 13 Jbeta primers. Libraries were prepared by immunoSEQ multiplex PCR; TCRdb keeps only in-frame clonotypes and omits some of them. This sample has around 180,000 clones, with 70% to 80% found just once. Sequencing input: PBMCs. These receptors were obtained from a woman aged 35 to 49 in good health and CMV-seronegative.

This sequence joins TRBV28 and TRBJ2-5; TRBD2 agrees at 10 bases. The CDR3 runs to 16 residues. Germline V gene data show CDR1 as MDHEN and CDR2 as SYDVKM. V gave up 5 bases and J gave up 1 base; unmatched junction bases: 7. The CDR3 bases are TGTGCCAGCAGTCGCTGGGGGACTAGCGCCCAAGAGACCCAGTACTTC. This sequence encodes CASSRWGTSAQETQYF.

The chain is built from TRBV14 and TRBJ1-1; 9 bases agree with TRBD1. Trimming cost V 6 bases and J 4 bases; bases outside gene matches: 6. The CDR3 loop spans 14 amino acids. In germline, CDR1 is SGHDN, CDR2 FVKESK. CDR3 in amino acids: CASRRWTGVTEAFF. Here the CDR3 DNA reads TGTGCCAGCAGACGATGGACAGGGGTCACTGAAGCTTTCTTT.

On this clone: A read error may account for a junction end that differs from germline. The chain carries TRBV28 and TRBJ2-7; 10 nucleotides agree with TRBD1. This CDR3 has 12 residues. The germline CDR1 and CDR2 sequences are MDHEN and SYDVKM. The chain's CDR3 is CASSPQDRGAHF. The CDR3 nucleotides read TGTGCCAGCAGTCCCCAGGACAGGGGGGCCCACTTC.

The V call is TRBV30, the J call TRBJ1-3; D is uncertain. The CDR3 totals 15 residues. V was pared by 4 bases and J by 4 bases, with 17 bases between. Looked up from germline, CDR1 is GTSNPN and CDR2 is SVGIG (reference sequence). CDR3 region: CAWTPPERRGNTIYF. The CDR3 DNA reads TGTGCCTGGACTCCTCCCGAAAGGAGAGGAAACACCATATATTTT. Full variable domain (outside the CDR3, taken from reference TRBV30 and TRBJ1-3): SQTIHQWPATLVQPVGSPLSLECTVEGTSNPNLYWYRQAAGRGLQLLFYSVGIGQISSEVPQNLSASRPQDRQFILSSKKLLLSDSGFYLCAWTPPERRGNTIYFGEGSWLTVV.

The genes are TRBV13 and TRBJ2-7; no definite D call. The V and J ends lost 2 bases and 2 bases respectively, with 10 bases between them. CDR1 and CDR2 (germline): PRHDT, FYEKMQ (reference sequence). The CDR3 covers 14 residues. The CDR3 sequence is CASSLLASPYEQYF. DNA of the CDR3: TGTGCCAGCAGCTTACTTGCCAGTCCCTACGAGCAGTACTTC.

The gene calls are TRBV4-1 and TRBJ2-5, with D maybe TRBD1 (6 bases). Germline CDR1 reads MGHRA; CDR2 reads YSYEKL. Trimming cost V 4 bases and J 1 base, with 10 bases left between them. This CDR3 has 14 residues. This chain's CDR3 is CASSLRTAQETQYF. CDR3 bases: TGCGCCAGCAGCCTGAGGACAGCCCAAGAGACCCAGTACTTC.

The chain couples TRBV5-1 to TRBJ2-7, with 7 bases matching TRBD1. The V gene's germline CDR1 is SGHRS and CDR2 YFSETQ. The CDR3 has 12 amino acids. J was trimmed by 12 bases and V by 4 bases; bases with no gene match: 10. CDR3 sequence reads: CASSVGRGWAYF. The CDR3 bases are TGCGCCAGCAGCGTGGGCAGGGGGTGGGCGTACTTC.

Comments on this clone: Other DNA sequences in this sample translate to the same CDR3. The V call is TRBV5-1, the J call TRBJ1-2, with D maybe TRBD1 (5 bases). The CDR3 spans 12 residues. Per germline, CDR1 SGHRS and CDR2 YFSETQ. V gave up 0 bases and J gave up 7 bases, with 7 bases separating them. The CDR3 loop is CASSLEGRGYTF. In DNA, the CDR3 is TGCGCCAGCAGCTTGGAGGGGCGTGGCTACACCTTC.

The CDR3 nucleotides read TGTGCCTGGAGCCCTAACATCCTCCCACCCTGGGCAAACTATGGCTACACCTTC. Its translation: CAWSPNILPPWANYGYTF. The chain carries TRBV30 and TRBJ1-2; D unclear. CDR1 and CDR2 (germline): GTSNPN, SVGIG (reference sequence). The CDR3 totals 18 residues. V lost 3 bases to trimming and J lost 2 bases, with 25 bases between them.

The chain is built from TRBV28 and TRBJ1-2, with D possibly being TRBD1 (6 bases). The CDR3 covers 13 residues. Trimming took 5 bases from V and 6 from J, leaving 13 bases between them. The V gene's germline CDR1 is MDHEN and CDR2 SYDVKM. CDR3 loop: CASSHQGLDGYTF. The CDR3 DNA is TGTGCCAGCAGTCATCAGGGGTTGGATGGCTACACCTTC.

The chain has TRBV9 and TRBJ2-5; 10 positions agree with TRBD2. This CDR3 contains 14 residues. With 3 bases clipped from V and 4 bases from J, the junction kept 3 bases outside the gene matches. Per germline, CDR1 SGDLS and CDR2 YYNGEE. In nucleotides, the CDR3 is TGTGCCAGCAGCGCCAGCGGGAGGGGAGAGACCCAGTACTTC. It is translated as CASSASGRGETQYF.

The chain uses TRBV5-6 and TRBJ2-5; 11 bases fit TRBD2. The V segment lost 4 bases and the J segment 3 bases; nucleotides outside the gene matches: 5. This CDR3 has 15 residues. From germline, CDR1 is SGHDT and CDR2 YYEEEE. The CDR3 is CASSKPGLAEETQYF. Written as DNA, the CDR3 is TGTGCCAGCAGCAAACCGGGACTAGCGGAAGAGACCCAGTACTTC.

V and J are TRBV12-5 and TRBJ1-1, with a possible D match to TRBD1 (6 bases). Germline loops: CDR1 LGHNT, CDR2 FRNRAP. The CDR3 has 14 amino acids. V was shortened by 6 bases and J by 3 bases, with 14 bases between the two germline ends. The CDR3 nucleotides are TGTGCTAGTGGCCGATCAGACAGGTACACTGAAGCTTTCTTT. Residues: CASGRSDRYTEAFF. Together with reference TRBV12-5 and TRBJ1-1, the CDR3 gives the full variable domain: DARVTQTPRHKVTEMGQEVTMRCQPILGHNTVFWYRQTMMQGLELLAYFRNRAPLDDSGMPKDRFSAEMPDATLATLKIQPSEPRDSAVYFCASGRSDRYTEAFFGQGTRLTVV.

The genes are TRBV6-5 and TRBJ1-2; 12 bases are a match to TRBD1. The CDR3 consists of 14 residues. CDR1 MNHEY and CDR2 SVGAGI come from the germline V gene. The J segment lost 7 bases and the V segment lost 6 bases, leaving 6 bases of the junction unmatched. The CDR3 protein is CASSQGTGGSGYTF. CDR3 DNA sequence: TGTGCCAGCAGCCAGGGGACAGGGGGCTCTGGCTACACCTTC.

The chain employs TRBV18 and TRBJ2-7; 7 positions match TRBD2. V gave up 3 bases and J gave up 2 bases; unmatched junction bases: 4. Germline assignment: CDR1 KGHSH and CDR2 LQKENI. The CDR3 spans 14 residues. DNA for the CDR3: TGTGCCAGCTCACCGGCTAGCGGAACCTACGAGCAGTACTTC. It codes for CASSPASGTYEQYF.

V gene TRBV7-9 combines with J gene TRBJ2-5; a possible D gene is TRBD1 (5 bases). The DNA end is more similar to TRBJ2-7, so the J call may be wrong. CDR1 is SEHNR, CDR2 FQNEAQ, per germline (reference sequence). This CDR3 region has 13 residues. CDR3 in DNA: TGTGCCAGCAGCGTCTTACCAGGGTACGAGCAGTACTTC. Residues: CASSVLPGYEQYF.

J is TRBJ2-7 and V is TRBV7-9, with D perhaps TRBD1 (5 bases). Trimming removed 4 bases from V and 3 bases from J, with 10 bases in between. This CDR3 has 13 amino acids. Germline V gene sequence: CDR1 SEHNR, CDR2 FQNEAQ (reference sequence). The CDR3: CASSSQTVYEQYF. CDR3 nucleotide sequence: TGTGCCAGCAGCTCACAGACAGTCTACGAGCAGTACTTC.

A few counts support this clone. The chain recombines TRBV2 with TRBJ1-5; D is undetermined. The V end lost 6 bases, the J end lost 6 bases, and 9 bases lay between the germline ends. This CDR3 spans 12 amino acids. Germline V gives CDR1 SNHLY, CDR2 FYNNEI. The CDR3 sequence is CASSGELQPQHF. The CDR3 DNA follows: TGTGCCAGCAGCGGGGAACTTCAGCCCCAGCATTTT.

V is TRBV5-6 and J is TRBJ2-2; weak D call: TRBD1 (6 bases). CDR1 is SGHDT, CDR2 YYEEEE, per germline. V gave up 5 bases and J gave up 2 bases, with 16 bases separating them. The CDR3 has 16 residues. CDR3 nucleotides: TGTGCCAGCAGGGGGTTAAGGACAGTAAACACCGGGGAGCTGTTTTTT. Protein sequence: CASRGLRTVNTGELFF.

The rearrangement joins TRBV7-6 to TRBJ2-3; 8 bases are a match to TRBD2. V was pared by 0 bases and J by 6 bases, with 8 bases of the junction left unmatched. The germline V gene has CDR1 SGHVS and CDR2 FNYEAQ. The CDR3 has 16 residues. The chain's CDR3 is CASSLAQRELPDTQYF. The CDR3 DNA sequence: TGTGCCAGCAGCTTAGCCCAGCGGGAGCTACCTGATACGCAGTATTTT.

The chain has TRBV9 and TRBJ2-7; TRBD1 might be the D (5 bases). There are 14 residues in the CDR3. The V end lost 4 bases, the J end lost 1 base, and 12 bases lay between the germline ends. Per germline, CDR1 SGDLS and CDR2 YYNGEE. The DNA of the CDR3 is TGTGCCAGCAGCATGGACACGAGTTCCTACGAGCAGTACTTC. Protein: CASSMDTSSYEQYF.